The entry that follows covers one T cell receptor (beta chain) sequence. Reverse transcribing all isolated RNA meant expressed TCRB transcripts were sequenced. This table comes from immunoSEQ multiplex PCR, and its TCRdb copy is limited to in-frame clones, with some not included. The data hold 200,000 to 250,000 clones, with roughly 30% observed a single time. The sample comes from a study of beta chain features in type 1 diabetes. The clonotype was recovered from a man aged 30-40 years in good health. The specimen sequenced was central memory CD4+ T cells from blood.

The CDR3 loop reads CASSSYIAGGTDTQYF. The CDR3 region has the DNA TGTGCCAGCAGCTCATATATAGCGGGGGGCACAGATACGCAGTATTTT. This sequence joins TRBV7-9 and TRBJ2-3; 9 bases align to TRBD2. Germline V CDR1 and CDR2: SEHNR, FQNEAQ (reference sequence). After removal of 4 bases from V and 1 base from J, the junction contained 6 bases not matched to a gene. CDR3 length: 16 residues.